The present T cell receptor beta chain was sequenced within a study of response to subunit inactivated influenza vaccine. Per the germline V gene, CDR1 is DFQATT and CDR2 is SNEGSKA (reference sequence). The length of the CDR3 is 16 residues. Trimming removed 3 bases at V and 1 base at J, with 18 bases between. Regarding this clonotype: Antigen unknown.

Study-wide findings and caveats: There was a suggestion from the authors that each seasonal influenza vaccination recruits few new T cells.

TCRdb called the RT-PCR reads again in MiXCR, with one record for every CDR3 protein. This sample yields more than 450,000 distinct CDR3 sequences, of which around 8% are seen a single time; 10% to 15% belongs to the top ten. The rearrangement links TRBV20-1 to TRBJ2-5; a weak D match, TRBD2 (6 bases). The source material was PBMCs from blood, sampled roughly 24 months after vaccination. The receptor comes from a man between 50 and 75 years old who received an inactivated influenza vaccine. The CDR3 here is CSASPLGRGSQETQYF. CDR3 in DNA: TGCAGTGCTAGCCCCCTAGGACGGGGGAGCCAAGAGACCCAGTACTTC.